One sample yielded the 14 T cell receptor beta chains listed below, sequenced in a study of CD8 T cells in Susac syndrome. Reverse transcription of roughly 0.5 to 1 ug RNA was carried out with random hexamers. TCRdb fed the immunoSEQ multiplex PCR reads into MiXCR, producing one record per CDR3 protein. The data show about 120,000 distinct CDR3 sequences, 85% to 95% seen once. Specimen: CD4+ T cells from PBMCs. These receptors all stem from a human donor with multiple sclerosis.

The V call is TRBV6-5, the J call TRBJ1-5, with D tentatively TRBD1 (5 bases). V lost 5 bases and J 1 base, leaving 12 bases between the germline ends. The CDR3 sequence is 15 residues long. Germline CDR1 reads MNHEY; CDR2 reads SVGAGI. In DNA form, the CDR3 reads TGTGCCAGCAGTCCCGGGACGGGCAGCAATCAGCCCCAGCATTTT. It codes for CASSPGTGSNQPQHF.

The chain is built from TRBV29-1 and TRBJ2-5; D gene uncertain. The CDR3 spans 11 residues. Trimming stripped 2 bases from V and 2 bases from J, with 3 bases between. CDR1 is SQVTM and CDR2 is ANQGSEA in the germline V gene. The chain's CDR3 is CSVERQETQYF. The DNA of the CDR3 is TGCAGCGTTGAACGGCAAGAGACCCAGTACTTC.

This clonotype has a single count. The rearrangement uses TRBV6-4 and TRBJ2-1, with 9 bases identical to TRBD2. Germline V gene sequence: CDR1 MRHNA, CDR2 SNTAGT. The length of the CDR3 is 13 residues. V lost 7 bases, J lost 5 bases, and 3 bases stayed unmatched. CDR3 sequence (DNA): TGTGCCAGCAAAGCGGGGGGAAACAATGAGCAGTTCTTC. Encoded protein: CASKAGGNNEQFF.

The chain links TRBV4-2 to TRBJ2-3; no clear D. The germline gives CDR1 LGHNA, CDR2 YNFKEQ. This CDR3 is 14 amino acids long. V shed 1 base and J shed 1 base, with 6 bases lying between them. The CDR3 sequence is CASSQVSGTDTQYF. The CDR3 DNA reads TGTGCCAGCAGCCAAGTTTCGGGCACAGATACGCAGTATTTT.

V and J are TRBV23-1 and TRBJ2-7, with D possibly TRBD2 on 6 matching bases. TRBV23-1 has ORF status, its function being uncertain. The CDR3 is 17 amino acids. V lost 2 bases and J lost 2, with 19 bases in between. The CDR3 reads CASSQRGLYFATYEQYF. The CDR3 DNA reads as TGCGCCAGCAGTCAAAGGGGACTTTACTTTGCGACCTACGAGCAGTACTTC.

The chain recombines TRBV30 with TRBJ1-5; 7 bases agree with TRBD1. With 3 bases clipped from V and 5 bases from J, the junction kept 4 bases outside the gene matches. Germline loops: CDR1 GTSNPN, CDR2 SVGIG (reference sequence). The CDR3 extends over 13 amino acids. The CDR3 DNA is TGTGCCTGGAGCGACAGGGAAGATCAGCCCCAGCATTTT. Amino acid sequence: CAWSDREDQPQHF.

The V and J genes are TRBV5-6 and TRBJ2-5, with D maybe TRBD1 (5 bases). The CDR3 is 16 residues long. Trimming cost V 2 bases and J 4 bases, with 18 bases left between them. From germline, CDR1 is SGHDT and CDR2 YYEEEE. The DNA of the CDR3 is TGTGCCAGCAGCTTACAGGTCGGAGCTTTCGGAGAGACCCAGTACTTC. Translation: CASSLQVGAFGETQYF.

The chain has TRBV20-1 and TRBJ2-7; the D call may be TRBD1 or TRBD2 (5 bases each). The germline V and J ends were trimmed by 5 bases and 2 bases, with 16 bases remaining between them. The CDR3 is 14 residues long. Germline V gene data show CDR1 as DFQATT and CDR2 as SNEGSKA (reference sequence). The chain's CDR3 is CSAPPGTGAYEQYF. The DNA for the CDR3 is TGCAGTGCTCCCCCCGGGACCGGAGCCTACGAGCAGTACTTC.

The chain uses TRBV2 and TRBJ1-6, with D possibly matching TRBD1 (5 bases). This CDR3 region has 15 residues. Trimming stripped 2 bases from V and 11 bases from J, with 16 bases between. CDR1 and CDR2 from the germline V gene are SNHLY and FYNNEI. The CDR3 region has the DNA TGTGCCAGCAGTGAACAATCCGTTCCGGGGGCACCCCTCCACTTT. It translates to CASSEQSVPGAPLHF. Supplemented by reference TRBV2 and TRBJ1-6, the full variable domain reads EPEVTQTPSHQVTQMGQEVILRCVPISNHLYFYWYRQILGQKVEFLVSFYNNEISEKSEIFDDQFSVERPDGSNFTLKIRSTKLEDSAMYFCASSEQSVPGAPLHFGNGTRLTVT.

The chain joins TRBV6-6 to TRBJ2-5; D is perhaps TRBD1 (6 bases). Trimming shortened V by 0 bases and J by 5 bases, and 13 bases separated the two germline ends. Germline CDR1 reads MNHNY; CDR2 reads SVGAGI (reference sequence). The CDR3 is made up of 15 amino acids. CDR3 sequence reads: CASSYSPGTPETQYF. The DNA of the CDR3 is TGTGCCAGCAGTTACTCGCCCGGGACACCGGAGACCCAGTACTTC.

This sequence joins TRBV6-2 or TRBV6-3 and TRBJ1-1; 8 bases map to TRBD1. The germline CDR1 and CDR2 sequences are MNHEY and SVGEGT. V lost 4 bases and J lost 6; bases outside the gene matches: 7. CDR3 length equals 14 residues. CDR3 DNA sequence: TGTGCCAGCAGTTTCGACAGGGGACCACCTGAAGCTTTCTTT. Translated: CASSFDRGPPEAFF.

The chain has TRBV27 and TRBJ2-3; D is unresolved. Germline V gives CDR1 MNHEY, CDR2 SMNVEV (reference sequence). The CDR3 loop spans 12 amino acids. V was cut by 6 bases and J by 2 bases, with 6 bases left in between. CDR3 DNA sequence: TGTGCCAGCAGGAAGTACACAGATACGCAGTATTTT. It specifies CASRKYTDTQYF.

The genes are TRBV29-1 and TRBJ2-7; TRBD1 might be the D (5 bases). The germline V and J ends were trimmed by 7 bases and 3 bases, with 10 bases remaining between them. Germline CDR1 reads SQVTM; CDR2 reads ANQGSEA. CDR3 length: 11 residues. The CDR3 DNA reads TGCAGCGCCGCAGGGAACTACGAGCAGTACTTC. This gives the protein CSAAGNYEQYF.

The chain combines TRBV19 with TRBJ1-5; D perhaps matches TRBD1 (6 bases). Trimming pared 6 bases from V and 6 bases from J, leaving 12 bases between. Germline V gives CDR1 LNHDA, CDR2 SQIVND (reference sequence). The CDR3 is 13 amino acids. The DNA of the CDR3 is TGTGCCAGTAGCGACAGGTTGGGTCAGCCCCAGCATTTT. It specifies CASSDRLGQPQHF.